Listed below are T cell receptor beta chains from one sample, sequenced in a study of shared clonotypes between healthy human individuals. The protocol was immunoSEQ multiplex PCR, while the TCRdb copy is restricted to in-frame clones and leaves out a portion. Of about 2.1 million clones listed, roughly 91% are singletons. The sequencing sample was made of naive CD8+ T cells from PBMCs. The source of these receptors is a man between 18 and 35 years old in good health. Some clones in this sample may be carry-over from other donors' samples. CDR3s include the opening cysteine and the closing phenylalanine or tryptophan.

>TRBJ2-1|TRBV7-6
CASSPTRTSGSSYNEQFF
>TRBJ1-2|TRBV7-2
CASSLSLKALRVKGYTF
>TRBJ1-1|TRBV9
CASSGKTETTEAFF
>TRBJ2-1|TRBV2
CASSVSASSYNEQFF
>TRBJ2-1|TRBV5-4
CASSLETSGRNEQFF
>TRBJ2-7|TRBV7-9
CASSPRTGVSYEQYF
>TRBJ2-2|TRBV7-3
CASSFIAGGSSAGELFF
>TRBJ2-1|TRBV6-8
CASSFGTSRNNEQFF
>TRBJ1-1|TRBV9
CASSGNRDTEAFF
>TRBJ1-1|TRBV27
CASSLTRGPVGPEAFF
>TRBJ2-7|TRBV6-4
CASNWGTGDGSEQYF
>TRBJ1-1|TRBV5-8
CASRATPKRRQGMAFF
>TRBJ2-7|TRBV28
CASSPPGVPTSYEQYF
>TRBJ2-5|TRBV7-9
CASSEPGTGAPQTQYF
>TRBJ2-7|TRBV11-1
CASSSPGQGYEQYF
>TRBJ2-7|TRBV28
CASSVPSGIYFSSYEQYF
>TRBJ2-3|TRBV5-1
CASSLESSGRTDTQYF
>TRBJ2-5|TRBV6-5
CASSYLNKGETQYF
>TRBJ2-5|TRBV27
CASSPNRQETQYF
>TRBJ2-3|TRBV9
CASSSREFTDTQYF
>TRBJ2-6|TRBV14
CASSQGLGFSGANVLTF
>TRBJ2-1|TRBV7-9
CASSPTRIPYNEQFF
>TRBJ2-1|TRBV29-1
CSGNLAPPYNEQFF
>TRBJ2-2|TRBV30
CASVSAPGELFF
>TRBJ1-1|TRBV11-2
CASSFEGSYTEAFF
>TRBJ2-2|TRBV4-1
CASSQAPGPTGELFF
>TRBJ2-1|TRBV6-5
CASQKGNYNEQFF
>TRBJ2-7|TRBV27
CASSQAGGAYEQYF
>TRBJ2-1|TRBV7-8
CASSLDLSGNEQFF
>TRBJ2-5|TRBV20-1
CSASWKTQYF
>TRBJ2-5|TRBV28
CASSGARETQYF
>TRBJ2-5|TRBV4-1
CASSFRSGTKETQYF
>TRBJ2-7|TRBV11-2
CASQGGINYEQYF
>TRBJ2-3|TRBV27
CASSSVGGADTQYF
>TRBJ1-1|TRBV9
CASSARDIWNTEAFF
>TRBJ1-1|TRBV27
CASSLRNPNTEAFF
>TRBJ2-2|TRBV10-1
CASSLRGPLDTGELFF
>TRBJ2-7|TRBV9
CASSAGLWLGEQYF
>TRBJ2-7|TRBV7-9
CASSLGSSGRAGEQYF
>TRBJ2-2|TRBV4-3
CASSQGTRSGELFF
>TRBJ1-2|TRBV23-1
CASSQKGQGRGSSGYTF
>TRBJ2-3|TRBV11-2
CASSFASVGDTQYF
>TRBJ2-5|TRBV5-5
CASSLGTLRAETQYF
>TRBJ1-3|TRBV19
CASSFRPADSGNTIYF
>TRBJ1-2|TRBV9
CASSPGDRSYGYTF
>TRBJ2-2|TRBV30
CAWSAGSGNTGELFF
>TRBJ2-5|TRBV10-3
CAISDERSPLQETQYF
>TRBJ2-3|TRBV19
CASSTFGGDTQYF
>TRBJ2-7|TRBV11-3
CASSLGGLAGPNSYEQYF
>TRBJ2-7|TRBV15
CATSSLQSSYEQYF
>TRBJ2-2|TRBV4-2
CASSQGGELFF
>TRBJ2-7|TRBV27
CASSLVGSHEQYF
>TRBJ2-6|TRBV7-9
CASRTLADGANVLTF